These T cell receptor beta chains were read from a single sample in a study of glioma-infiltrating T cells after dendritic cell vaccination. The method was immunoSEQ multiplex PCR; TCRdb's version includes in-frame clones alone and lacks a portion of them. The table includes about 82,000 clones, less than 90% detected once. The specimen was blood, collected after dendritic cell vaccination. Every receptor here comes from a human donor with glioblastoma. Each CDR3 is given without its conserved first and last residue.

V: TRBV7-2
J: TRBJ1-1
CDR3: ASSFDRANTEAF

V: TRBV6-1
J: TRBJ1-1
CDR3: ASSAPGRKNTEAF

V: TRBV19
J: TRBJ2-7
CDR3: ASSLSWGLGAQFYEQY

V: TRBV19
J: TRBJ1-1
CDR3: ASSLADRNTEAF

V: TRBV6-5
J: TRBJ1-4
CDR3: ASRAPNEKLF

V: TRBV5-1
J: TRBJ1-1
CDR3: ASSPVTGAENTEAF

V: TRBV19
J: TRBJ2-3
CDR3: ASNRGRNTNTQY

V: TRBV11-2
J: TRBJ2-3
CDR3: ASSPPRTGKADTQY

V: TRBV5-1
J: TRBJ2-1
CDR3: ASSPRLENNEQF

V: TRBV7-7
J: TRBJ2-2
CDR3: ASSLRDGELF

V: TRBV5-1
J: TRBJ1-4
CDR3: ASSLASDVKLF

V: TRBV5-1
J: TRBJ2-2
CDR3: ASSLEGFGAGELF

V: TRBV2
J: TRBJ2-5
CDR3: ATIIPGGERETQY

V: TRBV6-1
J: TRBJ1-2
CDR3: ASSDRGVYGYT

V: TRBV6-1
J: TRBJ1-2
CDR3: ASSDRTNYGYT

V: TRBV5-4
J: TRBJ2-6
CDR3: ASSSAEGGANVLT

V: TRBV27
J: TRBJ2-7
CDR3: ASSPGLTPSYEQY

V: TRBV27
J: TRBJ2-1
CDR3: ASTQTSSPYNEQF

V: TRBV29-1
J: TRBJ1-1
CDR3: SVDDAYTEAF

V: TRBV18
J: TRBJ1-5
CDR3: ASSPDRGGNQPQH

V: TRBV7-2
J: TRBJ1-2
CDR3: ASSLPARGGEGYT

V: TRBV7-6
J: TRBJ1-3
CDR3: ASRPGTGGSGNTIY

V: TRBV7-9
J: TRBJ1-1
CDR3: ASSLDSTGNTEAF

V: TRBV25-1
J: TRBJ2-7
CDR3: ASSAGLPGQY

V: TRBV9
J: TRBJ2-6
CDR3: ASSVGYGANVLT

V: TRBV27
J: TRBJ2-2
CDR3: ASSSRLAGRAGELF

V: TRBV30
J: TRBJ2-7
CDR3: AWSDQDYGEQY

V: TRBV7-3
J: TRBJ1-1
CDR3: ASRPQGGTEAF

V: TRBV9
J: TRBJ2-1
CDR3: ASSSGTSSYNEQF

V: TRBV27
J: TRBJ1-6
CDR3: ASSSIWDTLSSYNSPLH

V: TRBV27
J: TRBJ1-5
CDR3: ASSLSPSTGLKQPQH

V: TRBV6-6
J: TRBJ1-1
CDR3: ASSYAKTGRPEAF

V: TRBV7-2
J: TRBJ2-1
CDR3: ASSFSGGDEQF

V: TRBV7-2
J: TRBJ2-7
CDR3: ASSTPDYSYEQY

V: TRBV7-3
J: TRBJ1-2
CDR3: ASSLSTGAANYGYT

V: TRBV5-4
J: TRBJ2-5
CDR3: ASSSLNQETQY

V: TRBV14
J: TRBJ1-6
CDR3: ASSRVHDRGTYNSPLH

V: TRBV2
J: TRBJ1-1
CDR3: ASTRDRGLNTEAF

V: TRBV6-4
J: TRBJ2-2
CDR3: ASSHDWTGELF

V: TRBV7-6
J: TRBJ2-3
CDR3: ASSLGRADTQY

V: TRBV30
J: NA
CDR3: AWSHGSGRSYEQY

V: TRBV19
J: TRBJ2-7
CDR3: ASSKGGEYEQY

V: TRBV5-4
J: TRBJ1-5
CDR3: ASSLGGVGDNQPQH

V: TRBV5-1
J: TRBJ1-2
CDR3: ASRVNTGDYGYT

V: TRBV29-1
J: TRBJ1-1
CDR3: SGQGPGMNTEAF

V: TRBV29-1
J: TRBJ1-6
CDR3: SGNQGGNSPLH

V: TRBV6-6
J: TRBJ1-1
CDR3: ASSSNDVGNTEAF

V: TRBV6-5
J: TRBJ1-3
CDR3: ASSYLAGNTIY

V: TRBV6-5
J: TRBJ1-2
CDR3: ASSSGIANYGYT

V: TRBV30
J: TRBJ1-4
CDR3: AWSDGTENEKLF

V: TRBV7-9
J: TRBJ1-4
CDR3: ASSLTRTTNEKLF

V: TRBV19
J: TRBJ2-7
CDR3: ASSTSWGGYEQY

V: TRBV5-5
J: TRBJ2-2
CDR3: ASTLTPGELF

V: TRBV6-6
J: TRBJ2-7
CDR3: ASSYGQSYEQY

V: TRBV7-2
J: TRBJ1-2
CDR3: ASSPGLKDYGYT

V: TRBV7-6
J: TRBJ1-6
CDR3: ASTADKTYNSPLH

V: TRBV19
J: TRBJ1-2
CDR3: ASSIDLKEQDYGYT

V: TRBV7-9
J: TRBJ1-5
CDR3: ASSLAGSNQPQH

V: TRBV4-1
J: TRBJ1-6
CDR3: ASSQEPGGNNSPLH